Each of the 27 T cell receptor beta chains below was sequenced from the same sample in a study of blood T cell repertoires in COVID-19 (dated by TCRdb to between 2020 and 2021). Library creation used the immunoSEQ multiplex PCR assay. TCRdb retrieved this table from immuneACCESS and kept in-frame rearrangements only. Not all clones are present; in checked studies, unresolved V genes account for under half, and no reason is known for the remainder. This sample comprises under 60,000 clones, 85% to 95% of them detected only once. The ten largest clones add up to 3.9% of the sample. The material sequenced was peripheral blood. These receptors all stem from a middle-aged man with acute or convalescent COVID-19.

The V gene is TRBV5-8, the J gene TRBJ2-1; 11 nucleotides align to TRBD2. Germline V lookup: CDR1 SGHTS, CDR2 YDEGEE. The CDR3 length is 17 residues. The ends lost 4 bases at V and 2 bases at J; junction bases unmatched: 8. The chain's CDR3 is CASSLHLAGGTYNEQFF. CDR3 DNA: TGTGCCAGCAGCCTCCACTTAGCGGGAGGGACCTACAATGAGCAGTTCTTC.

The chain couples TRBV4-1 to TRBJ1-2, with D possibly matching TRBD1 (5 bases). V was shortened by 0 bases and J by 8 bases, with 13 bases between the two germline ends. There are 14 residues in the CDR3. Germline CDR1 and CDR2: MGHRA and YSYEKL. Here the CDR3 reads CASSQDASWGGYTF. The CDR3 region has the DNA TGCGCCAGCAGCCAAGACGCCAGTTGGGGCGGCTACACCTTC.

This CDR3 reads CASGLVPLLRPRYNEQFF. The CDR3 bases are TGTGCTAGTGGTTTGGTCCCCTTACTTCGCCCCCGTTACAATGAGCAGTTCTTC. This chain joins TRBV12-5 and TRBJ2-1; D call uncertain. This CDR3 has 18 residues. V lost 0 bases and J lost 4, with 19 bases in between. The germline gives CDR1 LGHNT, CDR2 FRNRAP. Filled out from reference TRBV12-5 and TRBJ2-1, the complete variable domain reads DARVTQTPRHKVTEMGQEVTMRCQPILGHNTVFWYRQTMMQGLELLAYFRNRAPLDDSGMPKDRFSAEMPDATLATLKIQPSEPRDSAVYFCASGLVPLLRPRYNEQFFGPGTRLTVL.

The chain has TRBV7-9 and TRBJ2-5; possibly TRBD1 for D (6 bases). This CDR3 is 14 amino acids long. Germline loops: CDR1 SEHNR, CDR2 FQNEAQ (reference sequence). Trimming stripped 2 bases from V and 5 bases from J, with 12 bases between. The CDR3 region has the DNA TGTGCCAGCAGCTTATCCGCAGGGGTGGAGACCCAGTACTTC. This sequence encodes CASSLSAGVETQYF.

Here the CDR3 reads CAILSRAGGQVYF. As DNA, the CDR3 is TGTGCCATACTGAGCAGGGCGGGAGGGCAGGTGTACTTC. V is TRBV10-3 and J is TRBJ2-7; 9 bases are shared with TRBD2. Germline V gives CDR1 ENHRY, CDR2 SYGVKD. After removal of 9 bases from V and 12 bases from J, the junction contained 15 bases not matched to a gene. The CDR3 contains 13 residues.

The V and J genes are TRBV3-1 (or the pseudogene TRBV3-2) and TRBJ1-2, with a weak D call TRBD1 (6 bases). Trimming cost V 5 bases and J 6 bases, with 13 bases left between them. The CDR3 has 13 residues. Germline CDR1 reads LGHDT; CDR2 reads YNNKEL (reference sequence). The CDR3 DNA sequence: TGTGCCAGCAGCTTCCGTAAGGGGGATGGCTACACCTTC. It codes for CASSFRKGDGYTF.

This chain joins TRBV6-5 and TRBJ2-7; tentatively, D is TRBD1 (6 bases). CDR1 and CDR2 (germline): MNHEY, SVGAGI. The CDR3 extends over 13 amino acids. The V and J ends lost 7 bases and 4 bases respectively, with 14 bases between them. The CDR3 DNA follows: TGTGCCAGCACCAGGACAGAAGGTTACGAGCAGTACTTC. It specifies CASTRTEGYEQYF.

The chain links TRBV6-2 or TRBV6-3 to TRBJ2-2, with D possibly TRBD1 on 5 matching bases. CDR3 length: 17 amino acids. Trimming took off 2 bases at V and 1 base at J, with 14 bases between the two ends. CDR1 is MNHEY, CDR2 SVGEGT, per germline. In nucleotides, the CDR3 is TGTGCCAGCAGTTACCAAGGGGCAAAACAGAACACCGGGGAGCTGTTTTTT. This translates into CASSYQGAKQNTGELFF.

This rearrangement joins TRBV24-1 to TRBJ1-2, with D possibly TRBD1 on 5 matching bases. With 1 base removed from V and 7 bases from J, the gap between germline ends came to 12 bases. The CDR3 is made up of 14 amino acids. Germline CDR1 reads KGHDR; CDR2 reads SFDVKD. The CDR3 sequence is CATSDFVQGGGYTF. For the CDR3, the DNA is TGTGCCACCAGTGATTTCGTCCAGGGCGGTGGCTACACCTTC.

The chain recombines TRBV1 with TRBJ1-5; no DNA check was done on the table's D call, TRBD1. TRBV1 is classified as a pseudogene. This CDR3 comprises 17 residues. This CDR3 is CTSSQELDREGNQPQHF. The CDR3, as DNA: TGCACCAGCAGCCAAGAACTGGACAGGGAAGGCAATCAGCCCCAGCATTTT.

The V and J genes are TRBV11-3 and TRBJ1-6, with TRBD1 as a possible D gene (5 bases). CDR1 is SGHNT and CDR2 is YENEEA in the germline V gene. CDR3 length: 13 residues. V lost 5 bases and J lost 9, with 11 bases in between. The CDR3 DNA follows: TGTGCCAGCAGCGTCTCGGGGGGTTCACCCCTCCACTTT. Its translation: CASSVSGGSPLHF.

V and J are TRBV7-9 and TRBJ2-5; 7 nucleotides match TRBD2. J lost 4 bases, V lost 4 bases, and 3 bases had no gene match. CDR1 SEHNR and CDR2 FQNEAQ come from the germline V gene (reference sequence). The CDR3 length is 13 residues. CDR3 residues: CASSSGLSETQYF. The CDR3 DNA reads TGTGCCAGCAGCTCGGGACTATCAGAGACCCAGTACTTC.

The V call is TRBV9, the J call TRBJ1-2; D is ambiguous. Per the germline V gene, CDR1 is SGDLS and CDR2 is YYNGEE. V was pared by 0 bases and J by 2 bases, with 14 bases between. The CDR3 runs to 16 residues. The CDR3 spells CASSVDLSAANYGYTF. CDR3 DNA sequence: TGTGCCAGCAGCGTAGATCTTTCTGCAGCGAACTATGGCTACACCTTC.

V usage is TRBV5-1 and J usage is TRBJ2-4, with D hard to call. The CDR3 runs to 15 residues. Germline lookup yields CDR1 SGHRS and CDR2 YFSETQ. The V end was cut by 2 bases, the J end by 8 bases, with 17 bases between. This CDR3 reads CASSFGPAAVDIQYF. In DNA, the CDR3 is TGCGCCAGCAGCTTTGGCCCCGCGGCGGTGGACATTCAGTACTTC.

The chain carries TRBV5-1 and TRBJ2-7; 9 nucleotides line up with TRBD2. V dropped 2 bases and J dropped 1; count of bases not matched to a gene: 4. CDR1 SGHRS and CDR2 YFSETQ come from the germline V gene. This CDR3 comprises 15 residues. Written as DNA, the CDR3 is TGCGCCAGCAGCTTCGGGACTAGCCCTTCCTACGAGCAGTACTTC. Protein product: CASSFGTSPSYEQYF.

The chain carries TRBV7-2 and TRBJ1-5; D call uncertain. This CDR3 region has 15 residues. Germline lookup yields CDR1 SGHTA and CDR2 FQGNSA. V was cut by 4 bases and J by 0 bases, with 10 bases left in between. In nucleotides, the CDR3 is TGTGCCAGCAGCTCCAAGCAGGTTAGCAATCAGCCCCAGCATTTT. Its protein product is CASSSKQVSNQPQHF.

The rearrangement joins TRBV5-1 to TRBJ2-5; D might be TRBD2 (5 bases). The length of the CDR3 is 15 residues. V was cut by 2 bases and J by 2 bases, with 13 bases left in between. CDR1 is SGHRS, CDR2 YFSETQ, per germline. CDR3 bases: TGCGCCAGCAGCTTTCTTGGAGGAGAACAAGAGACCCAGTACTTC. It encodes CASSFLGGEQETQYF.

This chain joins TRBV7-9 and TRBJ1-2; 8 bases line up with TRBD1. The germline V gene has CDR1 SEHNR and CDR2 FQNEAQ (reference sequence). Unmatched junction bases numbered 9, after V lost 1 base and J lost 5 bases. The CDR3 is 16 amino acids. In DNA form, the CDR3 reads TGTGCCAGCAGCTTAGGGACGGGACAGGCTACTTATGGCTACACCTTC. Translated: CASSLGTGQATYGYTF.

The chain has TRBV11-2 and TRBJ2-5, with 7 bases that match TRBD1. This CDR3 is 15 amino acids long. Germline V CDR1 and CDR2: SGHAT, FQNNGV. The V and J ends lost 0 bases and 4 bases, in that order; junction bases with no gene match: 5. The CDR3 bases are TGTGCCAGCAGCTTAGACTCGACAGGGTTAGAGACCCAGTACTTC. It encodes CASSLDSTGLETQYF.

The chain has TRBV5-1 and TRBJ2-1; 9 bases line up with TRBD2. The CDR3 contains 15 residues. Germline assignment: CDR1 SGHRS and CDR2 YFSETQ. V was clipped by 3 bases and J by 2 bases; unmatched bases: 3. CDR3 bases: TGCGCCAGCAGCTCGGGGACTAGCCCCTACAATGAGCAGTTCTTC. It encodes CASSSGTSPYNEQFF.

In nucleotides, the CDR3 is TGTGCCAGCGTCCAGGGGGCTAATCAGCCCCAGCATTTT. Translation: CASVQGANQPQHF. The rearrangement links TRBV6-6 to TRBJ1-5; TRBD1 matches 8 bases. V dropped 8 bases and J dropped 4; count of bases not matched to a gene: 4. The CDR3 is 13 residues long. Germline V gives CDR1 MNHNY, CDR2 SVGAGI (reference sequence).

This chain connects TRBV10-1 to TRBJ1-5; D is unresolved. The germline V gene has CDR1 WNHNN and CDR2 SYGVQD (reference sequence). The CDR3 has 16 amino acids. The germline V and J ends were trimmed by 1 base and 9 bases, with 19 bases remaining between them. The CDR3 DNA reads TGCGCCAGCAGTGAGTGCAGCGGGTCCGCGGGTCGGCCCCAGCATTTT. This sequence encodes CASSECSGSAGRPQHF.

This clone was seen a single time. The chain carries TRBV15 and TRBJ1-5; no definite D call. Germline CDR1 is LNHNV and CDR2 is YYDKDF (reference sequence). Trimming removed 0 bases at V and 0 bases at J, with 15 bases between. This CDR3 has 18 residues. Written as DNA, the CDR3 is TGTGCCACCAGCAGAGATCGGGTAGACCTAAATAGCAATCAGCCCCAGCATTTT. It translates to CATSRDRVDLNSNQPQHF.

The rearrangement joins TRBV10-3 to TRBJ1-5; 7 bases align to TRBD1. CDR3 length equals 15 residues. Trimming at V came to 3 bases and at J to 2 bases, leaving 4 bases not matched to a gene. From germline, CDR1 is ENHRY and CDR2 SYGVKD. The CDR3 spells CAISETGAGNQPQHF. As DNA, the CDR3 is TGTGCCATCAGTGAAACAGGGGCCGGCAATCAGCCCCAGCATTTT.

V is TRBV19 and J is TRBJ1-2; possibly TRBD1 for D (5 bases). The CDR3 runs to 14 residues. Deletions cut 6 bases from V and 8 bases from J, with 19 bases between. Germline V lookup: CDR1 LNHDA, CDR2 SQIVND (reference sequence). CDR3 in DNA: TGTGCCAGTAGAAGGAATCAGGGACTTGAGGGCTACACCTTC. It encodes CASRRNQGLEGYTF.

The table lists this clone with a count of one. CDR3 loop: CASSLARTGPDEQYF. DNA of the CDR3: TGTGCCAGCAGCTTAGCCCGGACAGGGCCAGACGAGCAGTACTTC. The chain employs TRBV11-3 and TRBJ2-7; 8 nucleotides agree with TRBD1. The CDR3 covers 15 residues. After removal of 1 base from V and 5 bases from J, the junction contained 7 bases not matched to a gene. CDR1 is SGHNT, CDR2 YENEEA, per germline.

This chain links TRBV6-1 with TRBJ1-5; the D gene is possibly TRBD1 (6 bases). The V end lost 1 base, the J end lost 7 bases, and 11 bases lay between the germline ends. This CDR3 is built from 14 residues. Germline loops: CDR1 MNHNS, CDR2 SASEGT. The CDR3 loop is CASSEGTGQQPQHF. In DNA form, the CDR3 reads TGTGCCAGCAGTGAAGGCACAGGGCAACAGCCCCAGCATTTT.